A selection of T cell receptor beta chains follows, all from one sample in a study of PD-1 blockade in classical Hodgkin lymphoma. Data came from immunoSEQ multiplex PCR; TCRdb stores just in-frame clones and leaves some out. This table has 47,000 or so clones, about 73% appearing once. Sequences were derived from peripheral blood mononuclear cells (PBMCs), sampled at baseline. The source of these receptors is a human donor with classical Hodgkin lymphoma. CDR3s include the opening cysteine and the closing phenylalanine or tryptophan. D genes are given only for firm matches. Some rows have no size entry. The others give once, few or many, or a class for an expanded clone.

TRBJ2-3 | - | TRBV12-2 | - | TGTGCAAGTCGCTTAGCGCAAGATACGCAGTATTTT | CASRLAQDTQYF
TRBJ2-1 | - | TRBV2 | TRBD2 | TGTGCCAGCAATCAACTAGCGGGAGGGTTCGATGAGCAGTTCTTC | CASNQLAGGFDEQFF
TRBJ2-5 | - | TRBV7-9 | TRBD1 | TGTGCCAGCCGAAGAGTAGCAGGGGGCCCAGAGGAGACCCAGTACTTC | CASRRVAGGPEETQYF
TRBJ2-1 | - | TRBV28 | TRBD1 | TGTGCCAGCAGTCCCCGGACAGGAAAAAGTTACAATGAGCAGTTCTTC | CASSPRTGKSYNEQFF
TRBJ2-2 | - | TRBV5-1 | TRBD1 | TGCGCCAGCAGCCCCGACAGGGTGTTGACCGGGGAGCTGTTTTTT | CASSPDRVLTGELFF
TRBJ2-3 | - | TRBV27 | - | TGTGCCAGCAGTTACGAGGCACAAAGTGACACAGATACGCAGTATTTT | CASSYEAQSDTDTQYF
TRBJ2-1 | - | TRBV18 | - | TGTGCCAGCTCACCAGATATGGGTATGGACAATGAGCAGTTCTTC | CASSPDMGMDNEQFF
TRBJ1-1 | - | TRBV27 | TRBD1 | TGTGCCAGCAGTTTATCCCGATTAAACAGGGGCAGCACTGAAGCTTTCTTT | CASSLSRLNRGSTEAFF
TRBJ2-1 | - | TRBV6-6 | - | TGTGCCAGCAGTTACGGTGCAGGGGTGGATGAGCAGTTCTTC | CASSYGAGVDEQFF
TRBJ2-7 | once | TRBV9 | TRBD2 | TGTGCCAGCAGCGTGGAGGCGGGAGGGCCCCTAACCTACGAGCAGTACTTC | CASSVEAGGPLTYEQYF
TRBJ1-5 | - | TRBV5-1 | - | TGCGCCAGCAGCTTGGGGGGCGAGCAGCCCCAGCATTTT | CASSLGGEQPQHF
TRBJ2-1 | - | TRBV7-9 | TRBD2 | TGTGCCAGCAGCCAACTGGCGGGGGATCACAATGAGCAGTTCTTC | CASSQLAGDHNEQFF
TRBJ2-3 | few | TRBV10-1 | - | TGCGCCAGCAGTGAGACCAGGGCAGATACGCAGTATTTT | CASSETRADTQYF
TRBJ1-1 | once | TRBV29-1 | TRBD1 | TGCAGCGTTGGACAGGGGGCTGGTGAAGCTTTCTTT | CSVGQGAGEAFF
TRBJ2-1 | - | TRBV19 | - | TGTGCCAGTAGTATAGCGGGAGAGCAGTTCTTC | CASSIAGEQFF
TRBJ2-6 | few | TRBV12-5 | - | TGTGCTAGTGGGGGTGGAGGTGGGGCCAACGTCCTGACTTTC | CASGGGGGANVLTF
TRBJ1-1 | - | TRBV28 | - | TGTGCCAGCAGTTTAGTGGGGGGAGGGACTGAAGCTTTCTTT | CASSLVGGGTEAFF
TRBJ1-1 | few | TRBV2 | - | TGTGCCAGCAGTGAAGGGCAGCTCGAAGCTTTCTTT | CASSEGQLEAFF
TRBJ1-1 | - | TRBV27 | - | TGTGCCAGCAGCCCTACCCCGACCCGAGGCCCTGAAGCTTTCTTT | CASSPTPTRGPEAFF
TRBJ1-3 | - | TRBV7-9 | - | TGTGCCAGCAGCCTACAGGTCTCTGGAAACACCATATATTTT | CASSLQVSGNTIYF
TRBJ1-5 | - | TRBV6-1 | - | TGTGCCAGCAGTGGTTCCACAGGCAATCAGCCCCAGCATTTT | CASSGSTGNQPQHF
TRBJ2-7 | - | TRBV28 | TRBD1 | TGTGCCAGCAGTTTAGGGGGGACAGGATCTTCTTACTCCTACGAGCAGTACTTC | CASSLGGTGSSYSYEQYF
TRBJ2-5 | - | TRBV9 | - | TGTGCCAGCAGCAGGTGGGATGGAGGAGAGACCCAGTACTTC | CASSRWDGGETQYF
TRBJ1-2 | - | TRBV29-1 | - | TGCAGCGTTGCGGGCGAGACCTTTGGCTATGGCTACACCTTC | CSVAGETFGYGYTF
TRBJ1-2 | few | TRBV18 | - | TGTGCCAGCTCACCAAGCGGGGGCCGCGACTATGGCTACACCTTC | CASSPSGGRDYGYTF
TRBJ2-3 | - | TRBV9 | - | TGTGCCAGCAGCGCGGTGGGCGGGGGCCGCACAGATACGCAGTATTTT | CASSAVGGGRTDTQYF
TRBJ2-1 | - | TRBV7-3 | TRBD2 | TGTGCCAGCAGCTTCGGGTGGGAGGGCCGGAATGAGCAGTTCTTC | CASSFGWEGRNEQFF
TRBJ1-5 | - | TRBV7-8 | - | TGTGCCAGCAGCTTAGTTGAGGCCAGTCAGCCCCAGCATTTT | CASSLVEASQPQHF
TRBJ1-2 | - | TRBV7-8 | - | TGTGCCAGCAGCTTACTCGTAAACTATGGCTACACCTTC | CASSLLVNYGYTF
TRBJ1-1 | - | TRBV5-1 | TRBD1 | TGCGCCAGCAGCTTTAAGACAGGGGGCGGCCTGACCACTGAAGCTTTCTTT | CASSFKTGGGLTTEAFF
TRBJ2-5 | - | TRBV5-1 | TRBD1 | TGCGCCAGCAGCGCGACAGGGCTCAAAGAGACCCAGTACTTC | CASSATGLKETQYF
TRBJ2-2 | - | TRBV6-5 | - | TGTGCCAGCAGCCGCACAGGGCCGAACACCGGGGAGCTGTTTTTT | CASSRTGPNTGELFF
TRBJ2-2 | - | TRBV28 | - | TGTGCCAGCAGGTCTGGGCGAAGGGACACCGGGGAGCTGTTTTTT | CASRSGRRDTGELFF
TRBJ1-1 | - | TRBV2 | - | TGTGCCAGCAGTGTAGGTGGAGACAGGCTGAACACTGAAGCTTTCTTT | CASSVGGDRLNTEAFF
TRBJ1-1 | - | TRBV27 | TRBD1 | TGTGCCAGCAGTTTTAGGGACAGCAACACTGAAGCTTTCTTT | CASSFRDSNTEAFF
TRBJ1-4 | - | TRBV11-2 | TRBD1 | TGTGCCAGCAGTTCCGGACAGGTTTCCCGTGAAAAACTGTTTTTT | CASSSGQVSREKLFF
TRBJ1-2 | - | TRBV28 | TRBD1 | TGTGCCAGCGCGACAGGGTTTGTACGAGGCTACACCTTC | CASATGFVRGYTF
TRBJ2-3 | - | TRBV5-1 | - | TGCGCCAGCAGCCCGGGACGCCGGCAGAGCACAGATACGCAGTATTTT | CASSPGRRQSTDTQYF
TRBJ2-7 | few | TRBV2 | - | TGTGCCAGCAGTAACCCCGGGACATACGAGCAGTACTTC | CASSNPGTYEQYF
TRBJ2-1 | - | TRBV7-3 | - | TGTGCCAGCAGCCCCGCTGGCGGAAGCTACAATGAGCAGTTCTTC | CASSPAGGSYNEQFF
TRBJ1-4 | - | TRBV19 | - | TGTGCCAGTAGTATGCGGTCCAGGGTGAATGAAAAACTGTTTTTT | CASSMRSRVNEKLFF
TRBJ2-1 | - | TRBV5-1 | TRBD2 | TGCGCCAGCAGCTTGGAACTAGCGGGAGCTGAGCAGTTCTTC | CASSLELAGAEQFF
TRBJ2-6 | - | TRBV12-2 | - | TGTGCAAGTCGCAGTCGGATCCACACAAAGTCGGGCCAACGTCTGACTTTC | CASRSRIHTKSGQRLTF
TRBJ1-5 | - | TRBV27 | - | TGTGCCAGCAGTTTAGGGGGGGCGCTGGGAAATCAGCCCCAGCATTTT | CASSLGGALGNQPQHF
TRBJ1-2 | few | TRBV5-1 | - | TGCGCCAGCAGCTTGGAGGAGCCTAACTATGGCTACACCTTC | CASSLEEPNYGYTF